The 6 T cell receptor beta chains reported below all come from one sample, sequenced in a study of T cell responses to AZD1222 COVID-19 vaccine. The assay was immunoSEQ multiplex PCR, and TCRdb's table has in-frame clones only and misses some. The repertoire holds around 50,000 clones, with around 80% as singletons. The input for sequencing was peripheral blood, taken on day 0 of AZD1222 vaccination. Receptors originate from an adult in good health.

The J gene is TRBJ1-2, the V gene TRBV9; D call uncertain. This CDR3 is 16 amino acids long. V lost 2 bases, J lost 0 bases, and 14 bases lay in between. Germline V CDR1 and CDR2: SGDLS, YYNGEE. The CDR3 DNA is TGTGCCAGCAGCGTTATGGAGAAGGCAACTAACTATGGCTACACCTTC. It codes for CASSVMEKATNYGYTF.

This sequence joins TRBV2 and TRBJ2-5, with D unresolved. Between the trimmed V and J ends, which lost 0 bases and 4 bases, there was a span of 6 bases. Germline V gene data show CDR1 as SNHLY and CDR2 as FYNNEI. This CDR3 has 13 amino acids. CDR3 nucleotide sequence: TGTGCCAGCAGTGAAGCCGGCGGAGAGACCCAGTACTTC. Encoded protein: CASSEAGGETQYF.

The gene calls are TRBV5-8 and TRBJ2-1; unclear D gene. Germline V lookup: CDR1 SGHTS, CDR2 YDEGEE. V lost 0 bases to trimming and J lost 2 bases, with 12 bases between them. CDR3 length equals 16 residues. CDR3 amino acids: CASSLGRGLTYNEQFF. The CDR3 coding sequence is TGTGCCAGCAGCTTGGGGCGTGGGTTGACCTACAATGAGCAGTTCTTC. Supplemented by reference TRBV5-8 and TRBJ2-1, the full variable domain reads EAGVTQSPTHLIKTRGQQATLRCSPISGHTSVYWYQQALGLGLQFLLWYDEGEERNRGNFPPRFSGRQFPNYSSELNVNALELEDSALYLCASSLGRGLTYNEQFFGPGTRLTVL.

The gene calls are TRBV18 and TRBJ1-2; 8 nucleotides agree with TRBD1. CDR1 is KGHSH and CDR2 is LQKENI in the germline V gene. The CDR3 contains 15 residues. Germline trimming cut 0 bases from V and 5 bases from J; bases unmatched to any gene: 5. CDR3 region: CASSPPRQGIYGYTF. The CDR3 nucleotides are TGTGCCAGCTCACCACCCCGACAGGGGATTTATGGCTACACCTTC.

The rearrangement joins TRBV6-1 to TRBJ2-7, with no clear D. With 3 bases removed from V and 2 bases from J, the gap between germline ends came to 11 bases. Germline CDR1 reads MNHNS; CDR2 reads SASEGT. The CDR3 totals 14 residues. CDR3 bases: TGTGCCAGCAGTGATTGGTTCCCTCCCTACGAGCAGTACTTC. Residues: CASSDWFPPYEQYF.

Here the CDR3 DNA reads TGTGCCAGCAGTTTAGTCGGGACTCTGCGGGATACGCAGTATTTT. Translated, it gives CASSLVGTLRDTQYF. This sequence joins TRBV28 and TRBJ2-3; D is perhaps TRBD2 (6 bases). Germline CDR1 MDHEN, CDR2 SYDVKM. The CDR3 consists of 15 residues. Trimming left V 2 bases short and J 6 bases short, with 15 bases between.